This TCR beta chain was sequenced during a study of blood T cell repertoires in COVID-19. V lost 6 bases to trimming and J lost 6 bases, with 15 bases between them. This CDR3 has 14 amino acids. The germline V gene encodes CDR1 LNHDA and CDR2 SQIVND (reference sequence). Under the authors' procedure: The authors estimated nucleated cell counts from reference gene primer amplification. The assay was immunoSEQ multiplex PCR, and TCRdb's table has in-frame clones only and misses some. Clone size and the V and J calls come from that table; the DNA yielded D and trimming. The sample consists of some 80,000 clones, approximately 79% of them appearing once. This clone came up once.

The V and J genes are TRBV19 and TRBJ2-1, with D tentatively TRBD2 (6 bases). The receptor comes from a woman aged 80 or older with active or convalescent COVID-19. Sequences were obtained from peripheral blood. The CDR3 protein is CASRTAGTSNEQFF. The CDR3 region has the DNA TGTGCCAGTAGGACGGCAGGGACTTCCAATGAGCAGTTCTTC.